This T cell receptor (beta chain) was sequenced in a study of T cell responses to AZD1222 COVID-19 vaccine. The wider study: Doses given second, at about 4 or about 12 weeks, were pooled.

General study results and limits: White British people made up most donors, females outnumbered males, and clonal diversity was possibly underestimated. Close to half of all spike-specific TCRs reportedly target regions of the variants that are unmutated. Spike-specific TCRs gained breadth and depth after people received two AZD1222 doses.

Clones were sequenced by immunoSEQ multiplex PCR, and TCRdb holds only the in-frame ones, with some missing. The repertoire has over 110,000 clones, about 93% of them found once; the top ten carry around 4.7%. Remarks on this clone: The antigen is undetermined.

Germline V gene lookup returns CDR1 SGHNT and CDR2 YYREEE (reference sequence). The CDR3 totals 15 residues. J lost 8 bases, V lost 6 bases, and 7 bases had no gene match. This chain connects TRBV5-4 to TRBJ2-1; the match to TRBD2 covers 14 bases. This clonotype was obtained from an adult in good health. The sequenced sample was peripheral blood, obtained on day 0 of AZD1222 vaccination. CDR3 sequence reads: CASIQTSGGADEQFF. CDR3 nucleotide sequence: TGTGCCAGCATCCAGACTAGCGGGGGGGCTGATGAGCAGTTCTTC. Filled out from reference TRBV5-4 and TRBJ2-1, the complete variable domain reads ETGVTQSPTHLIKTRGQQVTLRCSSQSGHNTVSWYQQALGQGPQFIFQYYREEENGRGNFPPRFSGLQFPNYSSELNVNALELDDSALYLCASIQTSGGADEQFFGPGTRLTVL.